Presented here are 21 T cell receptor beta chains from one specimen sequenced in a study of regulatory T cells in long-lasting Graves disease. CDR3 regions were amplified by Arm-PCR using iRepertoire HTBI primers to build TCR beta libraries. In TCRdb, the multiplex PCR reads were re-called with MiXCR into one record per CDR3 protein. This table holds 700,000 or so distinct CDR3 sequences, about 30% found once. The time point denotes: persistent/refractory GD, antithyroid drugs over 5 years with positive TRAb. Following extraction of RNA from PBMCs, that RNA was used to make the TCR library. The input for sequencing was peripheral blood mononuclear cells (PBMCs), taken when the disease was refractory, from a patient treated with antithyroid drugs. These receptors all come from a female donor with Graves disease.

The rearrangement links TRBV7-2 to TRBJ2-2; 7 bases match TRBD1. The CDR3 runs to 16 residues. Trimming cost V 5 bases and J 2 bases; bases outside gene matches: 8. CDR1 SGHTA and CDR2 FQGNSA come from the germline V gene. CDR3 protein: CASSRARQGNTGELFF. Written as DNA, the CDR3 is TGTGCCAGCAGCCGGGCCAGACAGGGAAACACCGGGGAGCTGTTTTTT.

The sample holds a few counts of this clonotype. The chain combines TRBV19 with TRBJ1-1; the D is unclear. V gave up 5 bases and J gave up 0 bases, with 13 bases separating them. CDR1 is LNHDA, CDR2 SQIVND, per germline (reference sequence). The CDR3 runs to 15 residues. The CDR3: CASSGRQQLNTEAFF. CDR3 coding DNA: TGTGCCAGTAGTGGCAGGCAGCAACTGAACACTGAAGCTTTCTTT.

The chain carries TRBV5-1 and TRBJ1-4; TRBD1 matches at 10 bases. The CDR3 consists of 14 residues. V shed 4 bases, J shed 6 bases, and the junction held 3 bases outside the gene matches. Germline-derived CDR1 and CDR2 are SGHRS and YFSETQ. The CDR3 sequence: CASSEGTGDEKLFF. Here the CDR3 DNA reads TGCGCCAGCAGCGAGGGGACAGGGGATGAAAAACTGTTTTTT.

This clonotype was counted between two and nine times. The CDR3 sequence: CASSQALGQAQETQYF. In nucleotides, the CDR3 is TGTGCCAGCAGCCAAGCCTTAGGACAAGCCCAAGAGACCCAGTACTTC. The genes are TRBV3-1 and TRBJ2-5; D possibly corresponds to TRBD1 (5 bases). This CDR3 has 16 residues. Germline CDR1 LGHDT, CDR2 YNNKEL (reference sequence). Trimming shortened V by 1 base and J by 1 base, and 13 bases separated the two germline ends.

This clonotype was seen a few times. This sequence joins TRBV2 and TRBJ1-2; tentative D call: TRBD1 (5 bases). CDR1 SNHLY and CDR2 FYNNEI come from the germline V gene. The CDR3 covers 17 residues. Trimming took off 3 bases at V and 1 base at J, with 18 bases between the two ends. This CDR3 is CASSDALSGRLNYGYTF. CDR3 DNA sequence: TGTGCCAGCAGTGACGCTTTATCAGGGCGCCTTAACTATGGCTACACCTTC.

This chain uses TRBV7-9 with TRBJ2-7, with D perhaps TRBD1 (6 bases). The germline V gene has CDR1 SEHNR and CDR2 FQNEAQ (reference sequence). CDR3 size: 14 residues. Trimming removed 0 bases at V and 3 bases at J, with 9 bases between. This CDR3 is CASSLANRDYEQYF. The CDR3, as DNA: TGTGCCAGCAGCTTAGCCAACAGGGACTACGAGCAGTACTTC.

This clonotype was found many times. CDR3 loop: CASSLLAGSEQPQHF. The CDR3, as DNA: TGTGCCAGCAGTTTACTGGCGGGGTCGGAACAGCCCCAGCATTTT. The chain has TRBV28 and TRBJ1-5, with D unresolved. This CDR3 is built from 15 residues. Trimming cost V 2 bases and J 7 bases, with 15 bases left between them. Germline assignment: CDR1 MDHEN and CDR2 SYDVKM.

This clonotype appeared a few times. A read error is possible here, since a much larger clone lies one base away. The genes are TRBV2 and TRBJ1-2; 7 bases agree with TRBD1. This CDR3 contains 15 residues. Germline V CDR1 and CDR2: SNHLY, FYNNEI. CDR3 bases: TGTGCCAGCATCCGAGGGAGGGGGCCCAACTATTGCTACACCTTC. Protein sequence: CASIRGRGPNYCYTF.

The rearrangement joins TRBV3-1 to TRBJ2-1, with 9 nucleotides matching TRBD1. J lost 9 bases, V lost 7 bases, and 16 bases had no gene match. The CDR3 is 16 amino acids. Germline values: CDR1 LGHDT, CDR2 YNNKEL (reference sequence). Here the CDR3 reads CASNPSTGGRVFEQFF. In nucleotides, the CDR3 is TGTGCCAGCAACCCCTCGACAGGGGGGCGCGTTTTTGAGCAGTTCTTC.

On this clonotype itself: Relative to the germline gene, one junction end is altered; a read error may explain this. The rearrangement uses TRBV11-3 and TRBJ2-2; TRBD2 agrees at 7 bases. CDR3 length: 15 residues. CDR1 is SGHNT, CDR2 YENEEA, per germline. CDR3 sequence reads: CASSPLGGNIGELFF. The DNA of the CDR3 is TGTGCCAGCAGCCCCTTGGGAGGGAACATCGGGGAGCTGTTTTTT.

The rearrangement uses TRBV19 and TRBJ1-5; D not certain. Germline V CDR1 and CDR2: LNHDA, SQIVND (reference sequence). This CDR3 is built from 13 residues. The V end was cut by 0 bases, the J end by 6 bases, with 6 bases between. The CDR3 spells CASSIEGFQPQHF. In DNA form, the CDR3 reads TGTGCCAGTAGTATAGAAGGGTTTCAGCCCCAGCATTTT. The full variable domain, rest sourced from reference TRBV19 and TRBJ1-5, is DGGITQSPKYLFRKEGQNVTLSCEQNLNHDAMYWYRQDPGQGLRLIYYSQIVNDFQKGDIAEGYSVSREKKESFPLTVTSAQKNPTAFYLCASSIEGFQPQHFGDGTRLSIL.

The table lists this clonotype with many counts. The DNA of the CDR3 is TGCAGTGCTACAAGGGACAGTAGCAATCAGCCCCAGCATTTT. It translates to CSATRDSSNQPQHF. The chain joins TRBV20-1 to TRBJ1-5, with 7 bases matching TRBD1. J gave up 0 bases and V 4 bases, and 3 bases lay outside the gene matches. Germline V lookup: CDR1 DFQATT, CDR2 SNEGSKA (reference sequence). The length of the CDR3 is 14 residues.

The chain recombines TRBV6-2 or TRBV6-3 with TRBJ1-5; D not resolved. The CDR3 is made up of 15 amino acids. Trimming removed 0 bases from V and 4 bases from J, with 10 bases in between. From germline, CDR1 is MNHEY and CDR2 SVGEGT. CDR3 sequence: CASSYSSETNQPQHF. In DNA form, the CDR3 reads TGTGCCAGCAGTTACTCGAGTGAAACGAATCAGCCCCAGCATTTT.

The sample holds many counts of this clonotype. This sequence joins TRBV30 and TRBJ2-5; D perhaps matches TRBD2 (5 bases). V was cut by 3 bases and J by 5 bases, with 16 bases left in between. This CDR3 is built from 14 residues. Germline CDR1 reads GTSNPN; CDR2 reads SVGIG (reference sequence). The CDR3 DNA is TGTGCCTGGAGAGGAGGAACCATGAGGGAGACCCAGTACTTC. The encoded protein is CAWRGGTMRETQYF.

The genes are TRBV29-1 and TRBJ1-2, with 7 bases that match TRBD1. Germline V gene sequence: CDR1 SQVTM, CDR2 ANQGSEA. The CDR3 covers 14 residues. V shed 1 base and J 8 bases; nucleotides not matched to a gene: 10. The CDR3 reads CSVEGRDSRSGYTF. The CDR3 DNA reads TGCAGCGTTGAAGGCCGGGACAGCCGAAGCGGCTACACCTTC.

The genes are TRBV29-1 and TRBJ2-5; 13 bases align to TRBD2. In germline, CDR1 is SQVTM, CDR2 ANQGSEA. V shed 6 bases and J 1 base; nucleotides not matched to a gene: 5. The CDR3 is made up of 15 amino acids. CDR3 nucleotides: TGCAGCGTGACCGGGACTAGCGGGACCCAAGAGACCCAGTACTTC. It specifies CSVTGTSGTQETQYF. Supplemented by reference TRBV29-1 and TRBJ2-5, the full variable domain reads SAVISQKPSRDICQRGTSLTIQCQVDSQVTMMFWYRQQPGQSLTLIATANQGSEATYESGFVIDKFPISRPNLTFSTLTVSNMSPEDSSIYLCSVTGTSGTQETQYFGPGTRLLVL.

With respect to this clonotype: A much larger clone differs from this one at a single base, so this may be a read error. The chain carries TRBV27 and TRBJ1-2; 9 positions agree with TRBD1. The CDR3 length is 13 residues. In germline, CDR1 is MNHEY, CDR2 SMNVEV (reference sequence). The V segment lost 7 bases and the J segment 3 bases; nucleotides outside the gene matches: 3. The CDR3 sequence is CASTWTGDYGYTF. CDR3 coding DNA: TGTGCCAGCACCTGGACAGGGGACTATGGCTACACCTTC.

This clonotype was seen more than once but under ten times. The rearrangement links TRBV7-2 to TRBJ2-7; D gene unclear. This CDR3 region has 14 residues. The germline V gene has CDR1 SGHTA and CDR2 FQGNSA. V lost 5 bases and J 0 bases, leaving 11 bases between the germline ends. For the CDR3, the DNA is TGTGCCAGCAGCCCGATAATAAGCTCCTACGAGCAGTACTTC. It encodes CASSPIISSYEQYF.

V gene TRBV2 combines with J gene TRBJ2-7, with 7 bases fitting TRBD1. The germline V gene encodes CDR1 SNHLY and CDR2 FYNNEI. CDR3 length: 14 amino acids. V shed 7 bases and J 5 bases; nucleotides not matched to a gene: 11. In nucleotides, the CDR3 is TGTGCCAGCAATGATTTAGGGGGCCAACACGAGCAGTACTTC. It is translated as CASNDLGGQHEQYF.

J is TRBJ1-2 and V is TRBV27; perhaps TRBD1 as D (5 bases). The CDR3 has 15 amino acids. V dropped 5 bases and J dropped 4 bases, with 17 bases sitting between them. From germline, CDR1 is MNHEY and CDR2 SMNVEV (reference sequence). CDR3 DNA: TGTGCCAGCAGTACCACGGGGGAAAGGGGCTATGGCTACACCTTC. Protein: CASSTTGERGYGYTF.

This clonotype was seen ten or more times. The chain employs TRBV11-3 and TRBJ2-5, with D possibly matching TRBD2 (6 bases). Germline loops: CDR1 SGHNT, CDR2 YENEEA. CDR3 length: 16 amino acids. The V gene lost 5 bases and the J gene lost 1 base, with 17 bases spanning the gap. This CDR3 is CASSPRLGSGQETQYF. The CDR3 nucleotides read TGTGCCAGCAGCCCACGTCTCGGTAGCGGCCAAGAGACCCAGTACTTC.